This T cell receptor (beta chain) emerged from a study of cytomegalovirus exposure and HLA in healthy donors. Study information: Of over 350 genotyped donors, more than 65% grouped in the Caucasian-associated ancestry cluster. Whole-study results and caveats: With later analysis, a missense DCLRE1C variant became linked to TCR beta V- and J-gene trimming. Sequencing likely caused a cluster of highly shared sequence variants.

Healthy people donating bone marrow made up the donors. PCR used 60 Vbeta primers and 13 Jbeta primers. The data were produced by immunoSEQ multiplex PCR, yet TCRdb's version contains in-frame clones alone and is incomplete. The profile shows under 150,000 clones, just over 70% of them singletons. About this clone itself: The antigen is unknown.

Specimen: PBMCs. This receptor was obtained from a woman in her sixties in good health and CMV-seropositive.

CDR3 sequence: CASSPRGRTEAFF. CDR3 DNA: TGTGCCAGCAGTCCCAGGGGCCGCACTGAAGCTTTCTTT. This sequence joins TRBV2 and TRBJ1-1, with a weak D call TRBD1 (6 bases). Trimming left V 5 bases short and J 4 bases short, with 11 bases between. There are 13 residues in the CDR3. From germline, CDR1 is SNHLY and CDR2 FYNNEI.